This TCR beta chain was sequenced in a study of shared clonotypes between healthy human individuals. TCRdb's copy holds only in-frame clones and misses some; the assay was immunoSEQ multiplex PCR. The sample lists about 680,000 clones; about 90% were seen once. Trimming pared 3 bases from V and 0 bases from J, leaving 12 bases between. Germline loops: CDR1 KGHSH, CDR2 LQKENI. The CDR3 runs to 16 residues. In the naive CD8 group, cells lacked CD45RO and were positively selected for CCR7, so terminally differentiated effector memory CD45RA+ cells were left out. The sequence derives from a young man in good health. Sequencing input: naive CD8+ T cells sorted from blood. The chain has TRBV18 and TRBJ1-3; D is ambiguous. The CDR3 reads CASSPSGMSSGNTIYF. For the CDR3, the DNA is TGTGCCAGCTCACCCTCCGGGATGAGCTCTGGAAACACCATATATTTT. The whole variable domain, remainder taken from reference TRBV18 and TRBJ1-3, is NAGVMQNPRHLVRRRGQEARLRCSPMKGHSHVYWYRQLPEEGLKFMVYLQKENIIDESGMPKERFSAEFPKEGPSILRIQQVVRGDSAAYFCASSPSGMSSGNTIYFGEGSWLTVV.